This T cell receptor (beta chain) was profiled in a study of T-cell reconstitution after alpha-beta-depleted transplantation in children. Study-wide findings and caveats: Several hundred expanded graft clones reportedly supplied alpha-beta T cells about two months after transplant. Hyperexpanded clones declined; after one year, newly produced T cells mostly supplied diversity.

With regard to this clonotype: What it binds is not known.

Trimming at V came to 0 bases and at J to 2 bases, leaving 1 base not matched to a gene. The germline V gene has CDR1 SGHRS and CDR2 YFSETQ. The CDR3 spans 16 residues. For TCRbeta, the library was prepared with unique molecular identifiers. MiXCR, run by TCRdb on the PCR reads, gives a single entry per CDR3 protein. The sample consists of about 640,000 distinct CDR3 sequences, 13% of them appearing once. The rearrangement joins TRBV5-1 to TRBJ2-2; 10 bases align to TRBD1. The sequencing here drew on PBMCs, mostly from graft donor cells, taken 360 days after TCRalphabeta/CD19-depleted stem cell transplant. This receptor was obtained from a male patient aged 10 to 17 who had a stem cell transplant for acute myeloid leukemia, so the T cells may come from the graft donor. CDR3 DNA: TGCGCCAGCAGCTTGGGGGACAGGGGAAACACCGGGGAGCTGTTTTTT. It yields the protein CASSLGDRGNTGELFF.